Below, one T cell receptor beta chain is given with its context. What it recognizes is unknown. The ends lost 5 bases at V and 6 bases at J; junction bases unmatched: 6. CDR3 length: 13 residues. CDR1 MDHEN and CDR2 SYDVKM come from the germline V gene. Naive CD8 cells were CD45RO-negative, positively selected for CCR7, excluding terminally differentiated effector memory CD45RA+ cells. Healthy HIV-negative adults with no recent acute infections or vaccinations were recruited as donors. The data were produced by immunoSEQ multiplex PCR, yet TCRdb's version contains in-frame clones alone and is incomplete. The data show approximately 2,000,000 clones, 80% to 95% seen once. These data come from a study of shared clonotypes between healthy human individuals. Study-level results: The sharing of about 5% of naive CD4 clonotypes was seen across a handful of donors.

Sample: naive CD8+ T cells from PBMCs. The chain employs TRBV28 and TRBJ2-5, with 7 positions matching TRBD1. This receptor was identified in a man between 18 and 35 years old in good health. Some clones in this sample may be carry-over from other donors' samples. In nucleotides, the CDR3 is TGTGCCAGCAGTCGAGGGGGCGCAAAGACCCAGTACTTC. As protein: CASSRGGAKTQYF.